This TCR beta chain was identified in a study of T cells in tumors after PD-1 blockade (dated by TCRdb to the late 2010s). Background for the entire study: Patients with prior checkpoint blockade, systemic immunosuppressant use, or recent radiotherapy or other anti-cancer therapy within 4 weeks were excluded. Pembrolizumab 200 mg every 3 weeks or cemiplimab 350 mg every 2 weeks was administered to patients. Ongoing daily vismodegib 150 mg was also given to a subset of patients during anti-PD-1 treatment. On average, peripheral blood samples yielded over 35,000 unique clonotypes and over 100,000 TCR templates (range about 24,000-290,000). Paired single-cell RNA and TCR sequencing was done in the study on site-matched tumors from patients with BCC or SCC, both before and after anti-PD-1 therapy. Bulk TCR sequencing was performed on 10 to 11 peripheral blood samples from about five patients to compare blood and tumor clonotypes. Clinical response was assessed using RECIST version 1.1. Points the paper makes about the study in general: About 37% of tumor TCR clonotypes were detected in blood, and some novel exhausted tumor clones were observed in pre-treatment blood, which was taken as suggesting peripheral recruitment. The source of novel T cell clones was not identified, and lymphoid organs or rare unexpanded clones within the tumor or the tumor periphery could be included among the possible sources.

In the case of this clone: Its antigen specificity is not known. The sample holds no much larger clone one base away, and base qualities are not on file.

The intended sense of this specimen's time point label: before anti-PD-1 therapy. For bulk TCRbeta sequencing, genomic DNA was extracted from tumor biopsies or peripheral blood, and input amounts ranged from roughly 600 ng to 6,004 ng. Every patient was a poor candidate for surgical resection and had histologically proven advanced or metastatic basal or squamous cell carcinoma. The basal cell carcinoma cohort was made up of some ten patients, and bulk tumor TCR sequencing was performed for 8 of these patients. Trimming removed 6 bases from V and 1 base from J, leaving 24 bases between the germline ends. CDR1 and CDR2 (LNHDA, SQIVND) derive from the germline V gene (reference sequence). Including the terminal cysteine and phenylalanine, the CDR3 comprises 18 residues. The kept DNA is CDR3 alone, 54 bases in frame from the first base. The immunoSEQ platform was used for deep TCRbeta sequencing. The published analysis was carried out like this. Only productive rearrangements were exported from the immunoSEQ Analyzer for downstream analysis. T cell phenotypes were assigned to bulk TCRbeta clonotypes by matching the clonotypes to single-cell RNA+TCR-seq clones with the same TCRbeta sequence. Tumor enrichment of a clone was calculated by dividing the clone's tumor frequency by the clone's PBMC frequency, both taken from bulk TCR sequencing. TCRs were grouped by GLIPH into specificity groups, defined as clusters of distinct TCRs likely recognizing common antigens via shared CDR3 motifs. The clones in this table, taken by TCRdb from immuneACCESS, are in-frame only. Not every clone is retained; where verified, under half of the shortfall comes from an unresolved V gene, and the cause of the rest is unknown. V and J calls and clone size are given by that table; D and trimming were obtained from the DNA. Present in this sample are about 20,000 clones, about three quarters of which were seen just once. Approximately 24% of the sample lies in the top ten.

This sequence originates from a human donor with basal cell carcinoma. Recombination joined TRBV19 with TRBJ1-1; confidence is insufficient to name the D gene. The sample here was PBMCs, taken before anti-PD-1 treatment. In nucleotide form, the sequence is TGTGCCAGTAGCCCCTCTAATATCCGACGGGGTCAGAACACTGAAGCTTTCTTT. Translation gives CASSPSNIRRGQNTEAFF.